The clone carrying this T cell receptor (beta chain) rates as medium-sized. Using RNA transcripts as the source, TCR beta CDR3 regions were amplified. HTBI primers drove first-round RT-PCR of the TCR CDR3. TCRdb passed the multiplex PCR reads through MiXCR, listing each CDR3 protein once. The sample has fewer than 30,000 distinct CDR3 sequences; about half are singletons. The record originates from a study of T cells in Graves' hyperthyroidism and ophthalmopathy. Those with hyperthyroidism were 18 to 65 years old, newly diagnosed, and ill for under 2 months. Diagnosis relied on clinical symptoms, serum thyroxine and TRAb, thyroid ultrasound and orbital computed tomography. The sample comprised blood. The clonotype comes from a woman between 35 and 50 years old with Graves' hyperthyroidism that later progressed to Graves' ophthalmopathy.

The CDR3 loop is CAISENGGRGYEQYF. CDR3 sequence (DNA): TGTGCCATCAGTGAGAACGGCGGGAGGGGGTACGAGCAGTACTTC. This chain connects TRBV10-3 to TRBJ2-7; TRBD2 agrees at 9 bases. CDR1 and CDR2 (germline): ENHRY, SYGVKD. This CDR3 comprises 15 residues. V lost 2 bases, J lost 4 bases, and 6 bases stayed unmatched.